This TCR beta chain was profiled in a study of long-term antiretroviral therapy in people with HIV. The CDR3 runs 13 residues. Germline CDR1 reads SGHVS; CDR2 reads FQNEAQ. V lost 2 bases and J 2 bases, leaving 7 bases between the germline ends. immunoSEQ v3.0 was run at survey level. For each individual sample, sequencing targeted roughly 40,000-50,000 T-cell genomes. Generated by immunoSEQ multiplex PCR, the TCRdb table keeps only in-frame clones and is missing some. The repertoire holds some 23,000 clones, approximately 95% seen once, with less than 9.5% in the top ten. Sequencing used unsorted PBMCs, obtained 7.6 years after starting antiretroviral therapy. This TCR was recovered from a woman aged 35 to 49 with HIV. The rearrangement joins TRBV7-8 to TRBJ2-7; D remains unclear. The CDR3 loop is CASSLPPTYEQYF. In DNA form, the CDR3 reads TGTGCCAGCAGCTTACCACCCACCTACGAGCAGTACTTC.